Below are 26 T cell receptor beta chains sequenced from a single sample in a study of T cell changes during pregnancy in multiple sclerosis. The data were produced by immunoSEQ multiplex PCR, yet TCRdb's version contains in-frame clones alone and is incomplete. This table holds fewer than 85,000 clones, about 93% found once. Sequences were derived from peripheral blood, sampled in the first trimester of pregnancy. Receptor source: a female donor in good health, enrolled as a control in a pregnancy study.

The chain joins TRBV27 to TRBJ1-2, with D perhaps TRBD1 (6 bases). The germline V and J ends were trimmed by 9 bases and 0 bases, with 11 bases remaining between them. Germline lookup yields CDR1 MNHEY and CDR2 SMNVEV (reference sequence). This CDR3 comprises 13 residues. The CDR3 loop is CASRTASNYGYTF. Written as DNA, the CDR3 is TGTGCCAGTAGGACAGCTTCTAACTATGGCTACACCTTC.

CDR3 in DNA: TGTGCCAGCAGTTTACCGGGGATGTCCTACGAGCAGTACTTC. The encoded protein is CASSLPGMSYEQYF. The V and J genes are TRBV28 and TRBJ2-7, with a possible D match to TRBD2 (5 bases). Germline loops: CDR1 MDHEN, CDR2 SYDVKM. The CDR3 is 14 amino acids. The V gene lost 2 bases and the J gene lost 1 base, with 9 bases spanning the gap.

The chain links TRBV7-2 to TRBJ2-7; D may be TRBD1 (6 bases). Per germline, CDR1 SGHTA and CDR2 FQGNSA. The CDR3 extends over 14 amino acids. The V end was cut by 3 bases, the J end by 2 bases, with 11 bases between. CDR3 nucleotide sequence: TGTGCCAGCAGCTTCAGGGGCGGGCCCTACGAGCAGTACTTC. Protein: CASSFRGGPYEQYF.

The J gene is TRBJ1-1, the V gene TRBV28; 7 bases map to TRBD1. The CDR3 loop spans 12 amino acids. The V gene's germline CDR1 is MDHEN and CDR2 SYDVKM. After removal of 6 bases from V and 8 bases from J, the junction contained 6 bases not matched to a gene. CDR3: CASSLGQLEAFF. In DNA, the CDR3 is TGTGCCAGCAGCCTGGGACAGTTGGAAGCTTTCTTT.

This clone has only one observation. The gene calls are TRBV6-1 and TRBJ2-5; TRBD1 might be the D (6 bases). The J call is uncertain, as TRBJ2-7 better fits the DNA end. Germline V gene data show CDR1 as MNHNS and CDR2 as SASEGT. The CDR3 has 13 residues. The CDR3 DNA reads TGTGCCAGCAGTGCAGCGACAGGCTACGAGCAGTACTTC. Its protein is CASSAATGYEQYF.

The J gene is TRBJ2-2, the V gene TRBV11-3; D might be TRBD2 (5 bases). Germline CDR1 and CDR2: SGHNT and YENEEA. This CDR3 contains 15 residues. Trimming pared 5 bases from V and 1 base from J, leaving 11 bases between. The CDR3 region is CASSPYEGNTGELFF. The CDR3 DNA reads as TGTGCCAGCAGCCCTTATGAGGGGAACACCGGGGAGCTGTTTTTT. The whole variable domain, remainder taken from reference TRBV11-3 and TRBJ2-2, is EAGVVQSPRYKIIEKKQPVAFWCNPISGHNTLYWYLQNLGQGPELLIRYENEEAVDDSQLPKDRFSAERLKGVDSTLKIQPAELGDSAVYLCASSPYEGNTGELFFGEGSRLTVL.

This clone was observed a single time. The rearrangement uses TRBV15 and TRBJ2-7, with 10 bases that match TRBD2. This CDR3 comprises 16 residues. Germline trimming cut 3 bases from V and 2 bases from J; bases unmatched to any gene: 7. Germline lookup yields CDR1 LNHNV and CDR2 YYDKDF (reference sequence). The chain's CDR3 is CATSRYTGLATYEQYF. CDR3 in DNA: TGTGCCACCAGCAGGTACACGGGACTAGCGACCTACGAGCAGTACTTC.

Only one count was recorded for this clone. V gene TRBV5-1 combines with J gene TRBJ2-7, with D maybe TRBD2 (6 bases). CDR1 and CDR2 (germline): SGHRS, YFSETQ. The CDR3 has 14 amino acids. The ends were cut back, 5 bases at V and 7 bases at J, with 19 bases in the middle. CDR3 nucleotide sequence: TGCGCCAGCAGTCCTCTAGCGAGCGTTAATGAGCAGTACTTC. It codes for CASSPLASVNEQYF. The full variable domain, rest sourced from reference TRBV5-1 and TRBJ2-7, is KAGVTQTPRYLIKTRGQQVTLSCSPISGHRSVSWYQQTPGQGLQFLFEYFSETQRNKGNFPGRFSGRQFSNSRSEMNVSTLELGDSALYLCASSPLASVNEQYFGPGTRLTVT.

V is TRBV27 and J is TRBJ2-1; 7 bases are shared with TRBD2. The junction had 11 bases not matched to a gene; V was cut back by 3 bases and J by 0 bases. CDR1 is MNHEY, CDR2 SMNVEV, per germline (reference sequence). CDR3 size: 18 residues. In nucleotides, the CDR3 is TGTGCCAGCAGTTTCTTGCCTAGCGGCACTATCTCCTACAATGAGCAGTTCTTC. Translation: CASSFLPSGTISYNEQFF.

The CDR3: CASSLARLRQIGYGYTF. The CDR3 coding sequence is TGTGCCAGCAGCTTAGCGAGGCTTCGACAGATCGGCTATGGCTACACCTTC. The V gene is TRBV7-9, the J gene TRBJ1-2; the D gene is possibly TRBD1 (5 bases). The length of the CDR3 is 17 residues. Trimming cost V 0 bases and J 4 bases, with 18 bases left between them. CDR1 is SEHNR and CDR2 is FQNEAQ in the germline V gene (reference sequence).

CDR3 residues: CASSVGQTSTDTQYF. DNA for the CDR3: TGTGCCAGCAGTGTTGGGCAAACAAGCACAGATACGCAGTATTTT. V is TRBV6-1 and J is TRBJ2-3; unclear D gene. Germline CDR1 and CDR2: MNHNS and SASEGT. The CDR3 runs 15 residues. Trimming pared 4 bases from V and 0 bases from J, leaving 11 bases between.

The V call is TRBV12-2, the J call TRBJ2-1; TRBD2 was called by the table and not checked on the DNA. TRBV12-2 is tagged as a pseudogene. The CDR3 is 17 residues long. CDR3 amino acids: CASRLLTGGWSYNEQFF. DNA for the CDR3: TGTGCAAGTCGCCTTCTTACGGGAGGGTGGTCCTACAATGAGCAGTTCTTC.

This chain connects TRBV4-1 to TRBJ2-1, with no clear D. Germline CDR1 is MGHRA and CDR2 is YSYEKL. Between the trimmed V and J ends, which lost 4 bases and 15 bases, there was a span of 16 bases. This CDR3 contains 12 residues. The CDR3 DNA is TGCGCCAGCAGCCCGGGTGAATCCCTTAGGTTCTTC. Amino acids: CASSPGESLRFF.

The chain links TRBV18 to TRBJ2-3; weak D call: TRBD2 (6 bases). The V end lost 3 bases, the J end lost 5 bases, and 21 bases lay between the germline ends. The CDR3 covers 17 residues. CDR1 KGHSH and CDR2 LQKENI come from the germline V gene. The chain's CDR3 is CASSPTNGGTGEDTQYF. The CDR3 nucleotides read TGTGCCAGCTCACCTACTAACGGCGGGACGGGGGAAGATACGCAGTATTTT.

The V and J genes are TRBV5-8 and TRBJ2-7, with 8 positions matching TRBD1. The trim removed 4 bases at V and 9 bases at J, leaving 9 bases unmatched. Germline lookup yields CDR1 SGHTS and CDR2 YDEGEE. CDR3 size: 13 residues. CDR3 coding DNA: TGTGCCAGCAGCGCGGGCAGGGGGCAAGGGCAGTACTTC. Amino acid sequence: CASSAGRGQGQYF.

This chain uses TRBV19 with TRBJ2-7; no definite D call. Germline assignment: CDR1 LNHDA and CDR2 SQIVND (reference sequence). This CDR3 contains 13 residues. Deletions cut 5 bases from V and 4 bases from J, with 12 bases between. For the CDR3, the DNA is TGTGCCAGTAGTCCCGCCCTGACTTACGAGCAGTACTTC. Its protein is CASSPALTYEQYF.

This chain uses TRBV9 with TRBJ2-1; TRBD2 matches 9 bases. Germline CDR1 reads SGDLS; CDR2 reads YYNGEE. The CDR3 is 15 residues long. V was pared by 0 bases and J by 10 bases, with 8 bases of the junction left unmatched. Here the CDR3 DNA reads TGTGCCAGCAGCGTAGAGCTAGACGGACTAGCGGAGCAGTTCTTC. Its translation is CASSVELDGLAEQFF.

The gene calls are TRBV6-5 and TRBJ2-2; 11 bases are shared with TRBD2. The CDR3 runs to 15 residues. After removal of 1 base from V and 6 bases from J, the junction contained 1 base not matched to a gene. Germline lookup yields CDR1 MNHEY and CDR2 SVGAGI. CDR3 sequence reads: CASSYFSGRAGELFF. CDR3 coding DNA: TGTGCCAGCAGTTACTTTAGCGGGAGGGCCGGGGAGCTGTTTTTT.

The CDR3 DNA sequence: TGTGCCAGCAGCTTTTATGATCGGGACAGGGGGGTCACGCAGTATTTT. It translates to CASSFYDRDRGVTQYF. The chain recombines TRBV5-6 with TRBJ2-3; TRBD1 agrees at 11 bases. Germline V CDR1 and CDR2: SGHDT, YYEEEE. Trimming took 2 bases from V and 9 from J; bases not matched to a gene: 11. The CDR3 contains 16 residues.

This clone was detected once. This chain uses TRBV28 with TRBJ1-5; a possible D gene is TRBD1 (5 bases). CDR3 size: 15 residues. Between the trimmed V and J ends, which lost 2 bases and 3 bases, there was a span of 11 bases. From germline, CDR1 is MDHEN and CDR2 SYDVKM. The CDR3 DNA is TGTGCCAGCAGTTTAACCACAGGCTACAATCAGCCCCAGCATTTT. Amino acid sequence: CASSLTTGYNQPQHF.

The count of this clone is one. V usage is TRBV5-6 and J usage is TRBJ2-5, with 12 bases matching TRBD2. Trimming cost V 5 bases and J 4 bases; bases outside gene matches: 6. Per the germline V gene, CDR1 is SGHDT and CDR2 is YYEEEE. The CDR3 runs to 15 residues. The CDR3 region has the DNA TGTGCCAGCAGTCGACTAGCGGGAGCCAGAGAGACCCAGTACTTC. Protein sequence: CASSRLAGARETQYF. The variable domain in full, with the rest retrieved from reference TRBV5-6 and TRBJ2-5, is DAGVTQSPTHLIKTRGQQVTLRCSPKSGHDTVSWYQQALGQGPQFIFQYYEEEERQRGNFPDRFSGHQFPNYSSELNVNALLLGDSALYLCASSRLAGARETQYFGPGTRLLVL.

CDR3 sequence (DNA): TGTGCCAGCAGCCAATCGCGGACAGATTATGGCTACACCTTC. It encodes CASSQSRTDYGYTF. This rearrangement joins TRBV16 to TRBJ1-2; possible D gene TRBD1, 6 bases. This CDR3 is built from 14 residues. V was pared by 0 bases and J by 5 bases, with 10 bases between. CDR1 is KGHSY, CDR2 FQNENV, per germline.

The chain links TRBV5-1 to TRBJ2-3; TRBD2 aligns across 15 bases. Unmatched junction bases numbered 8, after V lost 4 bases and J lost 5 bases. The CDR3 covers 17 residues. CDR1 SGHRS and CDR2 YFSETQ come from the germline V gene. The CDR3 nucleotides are TGCGCCAGCAGCGCACAGGGACTAGCGGGAGGCTTAGATACGCAGTATTTT. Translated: CASSAQGLAGGLDTQYF.

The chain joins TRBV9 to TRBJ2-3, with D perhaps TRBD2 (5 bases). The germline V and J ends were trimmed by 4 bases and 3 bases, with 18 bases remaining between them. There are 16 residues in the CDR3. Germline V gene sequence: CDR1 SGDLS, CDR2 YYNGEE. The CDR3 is CASSPKVRVRTDTQYF. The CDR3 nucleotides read TGTGCCAGCAGCCCCAAGGTGAGGGTCCGGACAGATACGCAGTATTTT.

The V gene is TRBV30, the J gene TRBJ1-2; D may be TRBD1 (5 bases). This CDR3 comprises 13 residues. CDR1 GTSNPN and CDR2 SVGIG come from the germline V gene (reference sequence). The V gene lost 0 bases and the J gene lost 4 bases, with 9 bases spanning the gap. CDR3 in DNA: TGTGCCTGGAGTGTATGGGGGGGCTATGGCTACACCTTC. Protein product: CAWSVWGGYGYTF.

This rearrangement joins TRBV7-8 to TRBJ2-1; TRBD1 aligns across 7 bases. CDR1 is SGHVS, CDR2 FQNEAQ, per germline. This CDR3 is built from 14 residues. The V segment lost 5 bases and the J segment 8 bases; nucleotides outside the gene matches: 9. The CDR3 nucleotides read TGTGCCAGCAGCCTTGGACAGGCGGGCTATGAGCAGTTCTTC. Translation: CASSLGQAGYEQFF.